The 15 T cell receptor beta chains below all came from one sample that was sequenced in a study of T cell responses to AZD1222 COVID-19 vaccine (dated by TCRdb to the early 2020s). This sample's time point label indicates: about 28 days (+/-7) after the second vaccine dose. The library was prepared using the immunoSEQ multiplex PCR assay. TCRdb obtained this table from immuneACCESS and retained in-frame rearrangements with V and J assigned. These tables miss some clones; where compared with another copy, unresolved V genes account for less than half of the shortfall, and the remainder is unexplained. Within this sample are approximately 75,000 clones, with roughly 87% of them counted one time only. The ten most abundant clones make up roughly 18% of the sample. The specimen was peripheral blood, collected 28 days after the second AZD1222 dose. The receptors were gathered from an adult who received the AZD1222 COVID-19 vaccine.

The chain uses TRBV5-8 and TRBJ1-2; TRBD1 agrees at 9 bases. Germline loops: CDR1 SGHTS, CDR2 YDEGEE. After removal of 7 bases from V and 3 bases from J, the junction contained 10 bases not matched to a gene. This CDR3 comprises 15 residues. The CDR3 DNA follows: TGTGCCAGCCTGGAGGGGACAGGGTACGACTATGGCTACACCTTC. It translates to CASLEGTGYDYGYTF. Drawing the rest from reference TRBV5-8 and TRBJ1-2, the complete variable domain is EAGVTQSPTHLIKTRGQQATLRCSPISGHTSVYWYQQALGLGLQFLLWYDEGEERNRGNFPPRFSGRQFPNYSSELNVNALELEDSALYLCASLEGTGYDYGYTFGSGTRLTVV.

The chain employs TRBV7-2 and TRBJ1-5, with 10 bases that match TRBD1. With 5 bases clipped from V and 4 bases from J, the junction kept 11 bases outside the gene matches. Germline V gene lookup returns CDR1 SGHTA and CDR2 FQGNSA. This CDR3 has 17 residues. The CDR3 nucleotides read TGTGCCAGCAGCCCGCACGACAGGGGGCTAGGAAATCAGCCCCAGCATTTT. Translating it yields CASSPHDRGLGNQPQHF.

The chain combines TRBV7-3 with TRBJ1-1, with TRBD1 identical over 7 bases. The CDR3 contains 16 residues. V dropped 1 base and J dropped 3; count of bases not matched to a gene: 8. Germline V gives CDR1 SGHTA, CDR2 FQGTGA. CDR3 coding DNA: TGTGCCAGCAGCTTAAGGAGTAGACAGGGTGACACTGAAGCTTTCTTT. Its translation: CASSLRSRQGDTEAFF.

The V gene is TRBV5-6, the J gene TRBJ1-2; 7 bases agree with TRBD1. The V gene end was trimmed by 4 bases and the J gene end by 3 bases; junction bases not matched to a gene: 9. This CDR3 comprises 15 residues. Per the germline V gene, CDR1 is SGHDT and CDR2 is YYEEEE. The CDR3, as DNA: TGTGCCAGCAGCCACGGGACAGTAACATACTATGGCTACACCTTC. Translation: CASSHGTVTYYGYTF.

The J gene is TRBJ2-1, the V gene TRBV6-6; 7 positions match TRBD2. Germline V gene lookup returns CDR1 MNHNY and CDR2 SVGAGI (reference sequence). The V and J ends lost 4 bases and 3 bases, in that order; junction bases with no gene match: 6. CDR3 size: 15 residues. CDR3 residues: CASSSVSGGYNEQFF. CDR3 DNA: TGTGCCAGCAGTTCCGTCTCGGGGGGCTACAATGAGCAGTTCTTC.

V usage is TRBV5-1 and J usage is TRBJ1-2; 8 nucleotides align to TRBD1. Germline V gives CDR1 SGHRS, CDR2 YFSETQ. V was clipped by 4 bases and J by 5 bases; unmatched bases: 4. The CDR3 sequence is 13 residues long. CDR3 sequence reads: CASSVRQGYGYTF. CDR3 DNA: TGCGCCAGCAGCGTAAGACAGGGGTATGGCTACACCTTC.

CDR3 sequence: CASSLAGFGNTIYF. The CDR3 nucleotides read TGCGCCAGCAGCTTGGCCGGGTTTGGAAACACCATATATTTT. The rearrangement joins TRBV5-1 to TRBJ1-3; D unclear. Per germline, CDR1 SGHRS and CDR2 YFSETQ. This CDR3 region has 14 residues. V lost 0 bases and J lost 3, with 7 bases in between.

This clone turned up a few times. V and J are TRBV30 and TRBJ1-2; 8 nucleotides line up with TRBD1. After removal of 0 bases from V and 4 bases from J, the junction contained 7 bases not matched to a gene. This CDR3 has 15 amino acids. The germline V gene has CDR1 GTSNPN and CDR2 SVGIG (reference sequence). The CDR3 protein is CAWSVEQGEGYGYTF. CDR3 in DNA: TGTGCCTGGAGTGTTGAACAGGGGGAAGGCTATGGCTACACCTTC.

The chain has TRBV5-4 and TRBJ2-1; D gene unclear. Deletions cut 1 base from V and 7 bases from J, with 3 bases between. The length of the CDR3 is 11 residues. From germline, CDR1 is SGHNT and CDR2 YYREEE (reference sequence). The CDR3: CASSLRNEQFF. CDR3 nucleotides: TGTGCCAGCAGCTTGCGTAATGAGCAGTTCTTC.

J is TRBJ1-2 and V is TRBV3-1 (or the pseudogene TRBV3-2), with 8 bases fitting TRBD1. The germline CDR1 and CDR2 sequences are LGHDT and YNNKEL (reference sequence). The J segment lost 7 bases and the V segment lost 4 bases, leaving 2 bases of the junction unmatched. CDR3 size: 12 residues. Here the CDR3 reads CASSLGQGGYTF. The CDR3, as DNA: TGTGCCAGCAGCCTAGGACAGGGTGGCTACACCTTC.

The V call is TRBV30, the J call TRBJ2-7; D gene uncertain. The CDR3 totals 12 residues. V was trimmed by 4 bases and J by 4 bases, leaving 11 bases between them. Germline V gene sequence: CDR1 GTSNPN, CDR2 SVGIG (reference sequence). CDR3 nucleotide sequence: TGTGCCTGGAATCTGGGGAAATACGAGCAGTACTTC. Its translation is CAWNLGKYEQYF.

The chain combines TRBV28 with TRBJ1-4, with D possibly TRBD1 on 5 matching bases. The length of the CDR3 is 14 residues. Germline V CDR1 and CDR2: MDHEN, SYDVKM. V was clipped by 3 bases and J by 10 bases, with 15 bases between them. The CDR3 here is CASSLMGSGPKLFF. In DNA form, the CDR3 reads TGTGCCAGCAGTTTGATGGGTTCAGGGCCAAAACTGTTTTTT.

The chain joins TRBV5-8 to TRBJ1-1; possibly TRBD1 for D (5 bases). The CDR3 is made up of 16 amino acids. The ends were cut back, 1 base at V and 1 base at J, with 14 bases in the middle. Germline lookup yields CDR1 SGHTS and CDR2 YDEGEE. The CDR3 region is CASSLFRGVGNTEAFF. The CDR3 DNA sequence: TGTGCCAGCAGCTTGTTTCGGGGGGTTGGGAACACTGAAGCTTTCTTT.

The V and J genes are TRBV11-2 and TRBJ2-1; a weak D match, TRBD1 (5 bases). Germline assignment: CDR1 SGHAT and CDR2 FQNNGV. This CDR3 is built from 16 residues. The V end lost 3 bases, the J end lost 0 bases, and 12 bases lay between the germline ends. CDR3 protein: CASSFRGSFSYNEQFF. The CDR3, as DNA: TGTGCCAGCAGCTTTAGGGGTTCTTTCTCCTACAATGAGCAGTTCTTC. The variable domain in full, with the rest retrieved from reference TRBV11-2 and TRBJ2-1, is EAGVAQSPRYKIIEKRQSVAFWCNPISGHATLYWYQQILGQGPKLLIQFQNNGVVDDSQLPKDRFSAERLKGVDSTLKIQPAKLEDSAVYLCASSFRGSFSYNEQFFGPGTRLTVL.

This rearrangement joins TRBV5-5 to TRBJ2-7; maybe TRBD2 (5 bases). Germline loops: CDR1 SGHKS, CDR2 YYEKEE (reference sequence). The CDR3 contains 14 residues. Trimming left V 4 bases short and J 6 bases short, with 17 bases between. CDR3 loop: CASSLLDGKGEQYF. In DNA form, the CDR3 reads TGTGCCAGCAGCCTGTTGGACGGGAAGGGCGAGCAGTACTTC.